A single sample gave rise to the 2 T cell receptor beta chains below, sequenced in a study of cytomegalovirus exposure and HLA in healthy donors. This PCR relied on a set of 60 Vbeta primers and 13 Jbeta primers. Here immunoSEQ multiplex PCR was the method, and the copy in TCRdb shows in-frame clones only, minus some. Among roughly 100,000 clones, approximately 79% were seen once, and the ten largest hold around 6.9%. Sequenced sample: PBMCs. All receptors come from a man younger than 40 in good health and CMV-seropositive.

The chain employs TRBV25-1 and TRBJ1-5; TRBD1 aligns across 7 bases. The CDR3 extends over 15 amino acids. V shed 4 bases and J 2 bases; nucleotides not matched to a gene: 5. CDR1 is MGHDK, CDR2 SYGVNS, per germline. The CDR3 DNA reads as TGTGCCAGCAGTGGACAGGGTTTCGGCAATCAGCCCCAGCATTTT. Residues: CASSGQGFGNQPQHF.

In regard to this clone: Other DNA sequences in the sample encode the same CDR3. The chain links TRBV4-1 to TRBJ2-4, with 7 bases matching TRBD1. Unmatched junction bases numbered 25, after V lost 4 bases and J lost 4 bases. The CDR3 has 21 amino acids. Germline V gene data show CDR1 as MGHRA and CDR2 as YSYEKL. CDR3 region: CASSLPWGNLNRGPQKNIQYF. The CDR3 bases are TGCGCCAGCAGCCTCCCCTGGGGGAACCTGAACAGGGGCCCTCAGAAAAACATTCAGTACTTC.